Here is one TCR beta chain with its context. Its antigen is as yet unknown. TCRdb's copy holds only in-frame clones and misses some; the assay was immunoSEQ multiplex PCR. The profile shows fewer than 60,000 clones, approximately 94% of them singletons. The sample is drawn from a study of T cells after posttransplantation cyclophosphamide. Points from the study as a whole: Donor-recipient repertoire similarity was low at 1-2 months, rising over year one. Blood and skin or GI T cell repertoires showed limited TRB overlap.

Germline loops: CDR1 LGHNA, CDR2 YNFKEQ. The CDR3 extends over 15 amino acids. The junction had 10 bases not matched to a gene; V was cut back by 3 bases and J by 8 bases. Sequences were obtained from PBMCs. The sequence came from a woman aged 30 to 39 in good health and a related stem cell transplant donor. J is TRBJ2-1 and V is TRBV4-2; 7 bases are shared with TRBD2. Written as DNA, the CDR3 is TGTGCCAGCAGCCAGGTGGGGGGGGAGTATCATGAGCAGTTCTTC. Amino acid sequence: CASSQVGGEYHEQFF.